The 8 T cell receptor beta chains given below trace back to one sample, sequenced in a study of Ad26.COV2.S vaccination and SARS-CoV-2 variants. Clones were sequenced by immunoSEQ multiplex PCR, and TCRdb holds only the in-frame ones, with some missing. In the table there are around 450,000 clones, 75% to 90% of which are singletons. This sample's treatment: around 19 received Ad26.COV2.S at low or high dose, single or two shots; several received placebo; per-sample allocation not given. Samples came from day 63 after the first vaccine or placebo injection. The material was peripheral blood, obtained in a trial of Ad26.COV2.S vaccine versus placebo. The receptors derive from a person between 18 and 65 years old who received the Ad26.COV2.S COVID-19 vaccine or a placebo.

This sequence joins TRBV15 and TRBJ1-1; D is unclear. Germline V gives CDR1 LNHNV, CDR2 YYDKDF (reference sequence). The V gene lost 3 bases and the J gene lost 3 bases, with 17 bases spanning the gap. The CDR3 spans 16 residues. The chain's CDR3 is CATSSGPQTGDTEAFF. The CDR3 coding sequence is TGTGCCACCAGCAGTGGCCCTCAGACTGGGGACACTGAAGCTTTCTTT.

The chain links TRBV2 to TRBJ2-7; TRBD1 agrees at 7 bases. Per the germline V gene, CDR1 is SNHLY and CDR2 is FYNNEI. This CDR3 is 14 amino acids long. Unmatched junction bases numbered 11, after V lost 6 bases and J lost 6 bases. The CDR3 spells CASRLLTGRGEQYF. The CDR3 DNA reads TGTGCCAGCAGGCTTTTGACAGGGCGAGGCGAGCAGTACTTC.

The chain has TRBV7-2 and TRBJ2-3; perhaps TRBD2 as D (5 bases). Germline V gene data show CDR1 as SGHTA and CDR2 as FQGNSA. The germline V and J ends were trimmed by 0 bases and 4 bases, with 8 bases remaining between them. The CDR3 sequence is 14 residues long. CDR3: CASSLARGSDTQYF. Here the CDR3 DNA reads TGTGCCAGCAGCTTAGCGCGAGGGTCAGATACGCAGTATTTT.

The chain carries TRBV3-1 (or the pseudogene TRBV3-2) and TRBJ1-1; the match to TRBD1 covers 7 bases. V was clipped by 3 bases and J by 8 bases; unmatched bases: 9. This CDR3 has 14 residues. CDR1 is LGHDT and CDR2 is YNNKEL in the germline V gene (reference sequence). CDR3 region: CASSHLPGQAEAFF. In DNA, the CDR3 is TGTGCCAGCAGCCACCTCCCAGGACAGGCCGAAGCTTTCTTT.

This clone was picked up one time. This chain uses TRBV28 with TRBJ1-6; no reliable D call. Trimming removed 1 base at V and 3 bases at J, with 10 bases between. Germline V gene data show CDR1 as MDHEN and CDR2 as SYDVKM. The CDR3 consists of 16 residues. The CDR3 spells CASSLFTVNYNSPLHF. CDR3 sequence (DNA): TGTGCCAGCAGTTTATTTACAGTTAACTATAATTCACCCCTCCACTTT.

This chain connects TRBV23-1 to TRBJ1-4, with 7 bases aligning to TRBD1. TRBV23-1 is given ORF status, its function remaining uncertain. Trimming took 0 bases from V and 9 from J; bases not matched to a gene: 10. The CDR3 contains 16 residues. Written as DNA, the CDR3 is TGCGCCAGCAGTCAATCGACCGAGACAGGGAAGAAAAAACTGTTTTTT. Its translation is CASSQSTETGKKKLFF.

The rearrangement joins TRBV9 to TRBJ1-4; 7 bases match TRBD1. V shed 0 bases, J shed 9 bases, and the junction held 5 bases outside the gene matches. Germline V CDR1 and CDR2: SGDLS, YYNGEE. The CDR3 spans 14 residues. DNA for the CDR3: TGTGCCAGCAGCGTAGCTGGAGGGGGCAAAAAACTGTTTTTT. Protein product: CASSVAGGGKKLFF.

This clone is a singleton in its sample. The V call is TRBV3-1 (or the pseudogene TRBV3-2), the J call TRBJ2-2, with TRBD1 identical over 7 bases. The CDR3 runs to 18 residues. J lost 4 bases, V lost 0 bases, and 11 bases had no gene match. Germline values: CDR1 LGHDT, CDR2 YNNKEL (reference sequence). The CDR3 spells CASSQDQARQGFTGELFF. CDR3 sequence (DNA): TGTGCCAGCAGCCAAGATCAGGCGAGACAGGGCTTCACCGGGGAGCTGTTTTTT.